One and the same sample provided the 24 T cell receptor beta chains below, sequenced in a study of CD8 T cells in ankylosing spondylitis. TCRdb passed the 5' RACE reads through MiXCR, listing each CDR3 protein once. The sample shows about 250,000 distinct CDR3 sequences, 30% to 40% of them seen only once. The sample was blood, either unsorted or a sorted T cell fraction (not recorded which). Receptor source: a male donor with ankylosing spondylitis or in good health (not recorded which).

This clonotype was seen more than once but under ten times. This chain connects TRBV13 to TRBJ2-7, with D possibly TRBD2 on 6 matching bases. This CDR3 spans 12 amino acids. Germline V gene sequence: CDR1 PRHDT, CDR2 FYEKMQ (reference sequence). Trimming removed 7 bases from V and 3 bases from J, with 10 bases in between. Written as DNA, the CDR3 is TGTGCCAGCAACCTCGGGGGCTACGAGCAGTACTTC. Translating gives CASNLGGYEQYF.

This chain links TRBV5-6 with TRBJ1-2; the match to TRBD1 covers 8 bases. Germline values: CDR1 SGHDT, CDR2 YYEEEE. V shed 0 bases, J shed 4 bases, and the junction held 2 bases outside the gene matches. The length of the CDR3 is 14 residues. The CDR3 spells CASSLARGLYGYTF. The CDR3 DNA follows: TGTGCCAGCAGCTTGGCCAGGGGGCTCTATGGCTACACCTTC. The full variable domain, with the rest looked up from reference TRBV5-6 and TRBJ1-2, is DAGVTQSPTHLIKTRGQQVTLRCSPKSGHDTVSWYQQALGQGPQFIFQYYEEEERQRGNFPDRFSGHQFPNYSSELNVNALLLGDSALYLCASSLARGLYGYTFGSGTRLTVV.

This chain connects TRBV12-3 or TRBV12-4 to TRBJ2-5; D remains ambiguous. The CDR3 sequence is 15 residues long. Trimming left V 0 bases short and J 4 bases short, with 12 bases between. The CDR3 nucleotides read TGTGCCAGCAGTTTAGCAGGGTCGAAATTAGAGACCCAGTACTTC. As protein: CASSLAGSKLETQYF.

CDR3 nucleotide sequence: TGCAGCGTTGAAGAGGGGGCCTATGGCTACACCTTC. Translated, it gives CSVEEGAYGYTF. The V and J genes are TRBV29-1 and TRBJ1-2, with D possibly TRBD1 on 6 matching bases. The CDR3 spans 12 residues. CDR1 SQVTM and CDR2 ANQGSEA come from the germline V gene. Between the trimmed V and J ends, which lost 0 bases and 4 bases, there was a span of 6 bases.

The chain joins TRBV5-1 to TRBJ2-3; 11 nucleotides agree with TRBD2. The germline V gene encodes CDR1 SGHRS and CDR2 YFSETQ. V gave up 4 bases and J gave up 6 bases; unmatched junction bases: 10. This CDR3 has 16 residues. CDR3 protein: CASSPGTSGPRDTQYF. CDR3 in DNA: TGCGCCAGCAGCCCCGGGACTAGCGGCCCTAGGGATACGCAGTATTTT.

The rearrangement joins TRBV5-1 to TRBJ2-1; 10 nucleotides match TRBD1. The germline V gene has CDR1 SGHRS and CDR2 YFSETQ. The CDR3 is made up of 15 amino acids. After removal of 0 bases from V and 7 bases from J, the junction contained 4 bases not matched to a gene. CDR3 in DNA: TGCGCCAGCAGCTTGGCCGGGACAGGGGTGAATGAGCAGTTCTTC. This encodes CASSLAGTGVNEQFF.

This clonotype was recorded a few times. The V and J genes are TRBV6-1 and TRBJ2-7, with 7 bases fitting TRBD1. V shed 5 bases, J shed 5 bases, and the junction held 9 bases outside the gene matches. The CDR3 loop spans 14 amino acids. Per germline, CDR1 MNHNS and CDR2 SASEGT. This CDR3 is CASSLLDRIHEQYF. In nucleotides, the CDR3 is TGTGCCAGCAGTCTCCTGGACAGGATACACGAGCAGTACTTC.

The chain recombines TRBV7-9 with TRBJ2-3; 7 bases agree with TRBD2. Germline V gene sequence: CDR1 SEHNR, CDR2 FQNEAQ (reference sequence). The J segment lost 6 bases and the V segment lost 5 bases, leaving 11 bases of the junction unmatched. The CDR3 is made up of 15 amino acids. In DNA, the CDR3 is TGTGCCAGCAGCCCCTGGCAGGCCGGGAGGGATACGCAGTATTTT. Its translation: CASSPWQAGRDTQYF.

V is TRBV4-1 and J is TRBJ2-1; 7 bases match TRBD2. The CDR3 runs to 16 residues. With V trimmed by 1 base and J by 7 bases, 10 bases remained unmatched. Germline V CDR1 and CDR2: MGHRA, YSYEKL. The CDR3 sequence is CASSQGSGRVYNEQFF. DNA for the CDR3: TGCGCCAGCAGCCAAGGGTCGGGGAGGGTGTATAATGAGCAGTTCTTC.

The chain couples TRBV6-1 to TRBJ2-7, with 7 bases that match TRBD1. The CDR3 sequence is 13 residues long. Germline assignment: CDR1 MNHNS and CDR2 SASEGT. J gave up 2 bases and V 8 bases, and 6 bases lay outside the gene matches. CDR3 DNA: TGTGCCAGCCTGGGGGACAGAACCTACGAGCAGTACTTC. Its protein product is CASLGDRTYEQYF.

The gene calls are TRBV29-1 and TRBJ2-3, with 7 bases matching TRBD1. In germline, CDR1 is SQVTM, CDR2 ANQGSEA. The CDR3 consists of 13 residues. V gave up 6 bases and J gave up 3 bases; unmatched junction bases: 6. CDR3: CSVTGRLTDTQYF. The CDR3 bases are TGCAGCGTGACAGGGCGATTGACAGATACGCAGTATTTT.

The chain couples TRBV10-1 to TRBJ2-3; D is possibly TRBD1 (6 bases). Germline V gives CDR1 WNHNN, CDR2 SYGVQD (reference sequence). The CDR3 sequence is 13 residues long. Trimming removed 4 bases at V and 6 bases at J, with 11 bases between. CDR3 coding DNA: TGCGCCAGCAGTGTGAGCCAGGGGGATACGCAGTATTTT. Residues: CASSVSQGDTQYF.

This clonotype was seen a handful of times. The J gene is TRBJ2-7, the V gene TRBV29-1; no reliable D call. The ends were cut back, 4 bases at V and 2 bases at J, with 15 bases in the middle. The CDR3 loop spans 14 amino acids. Germline V gene lookup returns CDR1 SQVTM and CDR2 ANQGSEA. The CDR3 protein is CSVGQENSPYEQYF. The CDR3 nucleotides read TGCAGCGTTGGCCAGGAGAACTCACCCTACGAGCAGTACTTC.

The chain links TRBV20-1 to TRBJ1-5; D is unresolved. The CDR3 has 12 amino acids. Between the trimmed V and J ends, which lost 1 base and 5 bases, there was a span of 6 bases. Germline-derived CDR1 and CDR2 are DFQATT and SNEGSKA (reference sequence). Written as DNA, the CDR3 is TGCAGTGCTAGAGGGATCCATCAGCCCCAGCATTTT. Translating gives CSARGIHQPQHF.

There are a few counts of this clonotype. The V call is TRBV29-1, the J call TRBJ2-5; D remains ambiguous. The germline CDR1 and CDR2 sequences are SQVTM and ANQGSEA. V was cut by 1 base and J by 4 bases, with 7 bases left in between. This CDR3 spans 12 amino acids. CDR3 protein: CSVEVTGETQYF. DNA of the CDR3: TGCAGCGTTGAAGTCACGGGAGAGACCCAGTACTTC.

The chain joins TRBV30 to TRBJ2-1; either TRBD1 or TRBD2 may fit D (5 bases each). V was clipped by 5 bases and J by 7 bases, with 18 bases between them. There are 14 residues in the CDR3. CDR1 is GTSNPN and CDR2 is SVGIG in the germline V gene (reference sequence). CDR3 in amino acids: CAWYPGTGRNEQFF. The CDR3, as DNA: TGTGCCTGGTATCCCGGGACCGGCAGGAATGAGCAGTTCTTC.

The gene calls are TRBV20-1 and TRBJ2-1; D is undetermined. The CDR3 is 11 amino acids. V was pared by 4 bases and J by 11 bases, with 12 bases between. Germline CDR1 reads DFQATT; CDR2 reads SNEGSKA (reference sequence). CDR3 residues: CSAMAQSKQFF. The CDR3 DNA sequence: TGCAGTGCTATGGCGCAAAGCAAGCAGTTCTTC.

The chain couples TRBV28 to TRBJ2-1; tentative D call: TRBD1 (5 bases). CDR1 and CDR2 from the germline V gene are MDHEN and SYDVKM. The CDR3 length is 13 residues. The V gene lost 3 bases and the J gene lost 8 bases, with 11 bases spanning the gap. The CDR3 DNA is TGTGCCAGCAGTTTGCTCAGGGTGTATGAGCAGTTCTTC. It codes for CASSLLRVYEQFF.

This clonotype was counted a few times. The CDR3 loop reads CAIGVQVPGELFF. In nucleotides, the CDR3 is TGTGCCATCGGGGTACAGGTCCCCGGGGAGCTGTTTTTT. J is TRBJ2-2 and V is TRBV10-3, with D possibly matching TRBD1 (5 bases). The V and J ends lost 8 bases and 6 bases respectively, with 13 bases between them. The CDR3 extends over 13 amino acids. Per the germline V gene, CDR1 is ENHRY and CDR2 is SYGVKD.

The chain couples TRBV15 to TRBJ1-3; no reliable D call. The CDR3 is 13 amino acids. The V gene's germline CDR1 is LNHNV and CDR2 YYDKDF (reference sequence). V dropped 3 bases and J dropped 5 bases, with 8 bases sitting between them. CDR3 protein: CATSRGERNTIYF. CDR3 nucleotides: TGTGCCACCAGCAGGGGAGAGCGAAACACCATATATTTT.

V and J are TRBV12-3 or TRBV12-4 and TRBJ2-5; the match to TRBD2 covers 8 bases. V gave up 6 bases and J gave up 2 bases; unmatched junction bases: 11. The CDR3 has 16 amino acids. The CDR3: CASSPPGGGGQETQYF. The CDR3, as DNA: TGTGCCAGCAGCCCCCCGGGGGGCGGGGGGCAAGAGACCCAGTACTTC.

The rearrangement joins TRBV18 to TRBJ2-3; no firm D call. Trimming removed 0 bases at V and 3 bases at J, with 16 bases between. This CDR3 is 17 amino acids long. CDR1 is KGHSH, CDR2 LQKENI, per germline. For the CDR3, the DNA is TGTGCCAGCTCACCACCGCAAAGGTGGGGTGGGACAGATACGCAGTATTTT. This codes for CASSPPQRWGGTDTQYF.

This chain connects TRBV12-3 or TRBV12-4 to TRBJ1-6; TRBD1 is a possible D gene (5 bases). The CDR3 sequence is 11 residues long. V lost 8 bases, J lost 12 bases, and 11 bases lay in between. DNA of the CDR3: TGTGCCAGCGCCACGGGGGAACCCCTCCACTTT. Translated, it gives CASATGEPLHF.

V usage is TRBV11-2 and J usage is TRBJ2-7; the D gene is possibly TRBD2 (6 bases). Germline lookup yields CDR1 SGHAT and CDR2 FQNNGV. This CDR3 contains 15 residues. With 2 bases removed from V and 2 bases from J, the gap between germline ends came to 13 bases. The CDR3 loop reads CASSLKRAPTYEQYF. CDR3 DNA sequence: TGTGCCAGCAGCTTAAAGCGGGCACCGACCTACGAGCAGTACTTC.